Shown below are 21 T cell receptor beta chains from a single sample sequenced in a study of shared T cell receptors in the human thymus. Data came from immunoSEQ multiplex PCR; TCRdb stores just in-frame clones and leaves some out. The data contain hundreds of thousands of clones, approximately 87% of them singletons. These data are also associated with another study on human thymus T cells.

The sample was thymocytes. The receptor set was obtained from a boy under three years old with a congenital heart defect.

The CDR3 DNA follows: TGTGCCAGCAGCTTAAGAGGGTCCTACGAGCAGTACTTC. It encodes CASSLRGSYEQYF. This chain links TRBV7-9 with TRBJ2-7; perhaps TRBD2 as D (5 bases). The CDR3 covers 13 residues. Trimming removed 2 bases from V and 1 base from J, with 6 bases in between. From germline, CDR1 is SEHNR and CDR2 FQNEAQ (reference sequence).

In its sample, this clone was seen once. CDR3 residues: CASSLGQPGPIYF. The CDR3, as DNA: TGTGCCAGCAGCCTGGGACAGCCGGGACCCATATATTTT. This chain links TRBV7-3 with TRBJ1-3; 7 bases are a match to TRBD1. Trimming at V came to 5 bases and at J to 11 bases, leaving 9 bases not matched to a gene. Germline-derived CDR1 and CDR2 are SGHTA and FQGTGA. CDR3 length: 13 residues.

This chain connects TRBV11-3 to TRBJ2-7; 8 bases are a match to TRBD1. This CDR3 region has 15 residues. Germline CDR1 is SGHNT and CDR2 is YENEEA. The ends lost 4 bases at V and 0 bases at J; junction bases unmatched: 5. The CDR3 nucleotides read TGTGCCAGCAGCTCCCGGGACAGGACCTCCTACGAGCAGTACTTC. Its translation: CASSSRDRTSYEQYF.

The rearrangement uses TRBV7-6 and TRBJ2-7, with a tentative D call TRBD1 (6 bases). CDR1 is SGHVS and CDR2 is FNYEAQ in the germline V gene. The V gene lost 5 bases and the J gene lost 4 bases, with 12 bases spanning the gap. This CDR3 region has 13 residues. The CDR3 reads CASSLGHRYEQYF. The CDR3 nucleotides are TGTGCCAGCAGCCTGGGACACCGGTACGAGCAGTACTTC. The complete variable domain, with remaining parts taken from reference TRBV7-6 and TRBJ2-7, reads GAGVSQSPRYKVTKRGQDVALRCDPISGHVSLYWYRQALGQGPEFLTYFNYEAQQDKSGLPNDRFSAERPEGSISTLTIQRTEQRDSAMYRCASSLGHRYEQYFGPGTRLTVT.

The genes are TRBV4-3 and TRBJ1-4, with a tentative D call TRBD1 (5 bases). There are 14 residues in the CDR3. Per germline, CDR1 LGHNA and CDR2 YSLEER. Trimming left V 3 bases short and J 7 bases short, with 12 bases between. The CDR3 loop reads CASSQMGLGEKLFF. The CDR3 DNA reads TGCGCCAGCAGCCAGATGGGGCTGGGTGAAAAACTGTTTTTT.

The chain is built from TRBV14 and TRBJ1-1, with TRBD1 as a possible D gene (5 bases). V was trimmed by 5 bases and J by 3 bases, leaving 13 bases between them. The CDR3 is made up of 14 amino acids. The germline gives CDR1 SGHDN, CDR2 FVKESK. Written as DNA, the CDR3 is TGTGCCAGCAGCACCCAGGGTGAAGACACTGAAGCTTTCTTT. Translation: CASSTQGEDTEAFF. The full variable domain, its missing parts supplied by reference TRBV14 and TRBJ1-1, is EAGVTQFPSHSVIEKGQTVTLRCDPISGHDNLYWYRRVMGKEIKFLLHFVKESKQDESGMPNNRFLAERTGGTYSTLKVQPAELEDSGVYFCASSTQGEDTEAFFGQGTRLTVV.

The rearrangement links TRBV5-6 to TRBJ1-4; 11 positions agree with TRBD1. V dropped 3 bases and J dropped 7; count of bases not matched to a gene: 8. Germline V gene data show CDR1 as SGHDT and CDR2 as YYEEEE. The CDR3 has 16 residues. The CDR3 DNA sequence: TGTGCCAGCAGCTCCAGCCGGGACAGGGGGGGTGAAAAACTGTTTTTT. It encodes CASSSSRDRGGEKLFF.

This chain joins TRBV2 and TRBJ2-2, with 8 bases matching TRBD2. The V and J ends lost 4 bases and 5 bases, in that order; junction bases with no gene match: 15. The CDR3 runs to 18 residues. From germline, CDR1 is SNHLY and CDR2 FYNNEI. This chain's CDR3 is CASSAWTAPGLVTGELFF. CDR3 nucleotide sequence: TGTGCCAGCAGTGCATGGACAGCTCCGGGACTAGTGACCGGGGAGCTGTTTTTT.

Concerning this clone itself: At one boundary the junction diverges from the germline segment, which might be a read error. This sequence joins TRBV29-1 and TRBJ2-7, with 8 nucleotides matching TRBD1. Looked up from germline, CDR1 is SQVTM and CDR2 is ANQGSEA. The CDR3 covers 14 residues. CDR3 residues: CSVEVGTGTYEQYF. The CDR3 nucleotides read TGCAGCGTCGAAGTGGGGACAGGAACCTACGAGCAGTACTTC.

This chain connects TRBV6-1 to TRBJ2-1; possibly TRBD2 for D (6 bases). The CDR3 sequence is 14 residues long. Looked up from germline, CDR1 is MNHNS and CDR2 is SASEGT. The V and J ends lost 7 bases and 1 base respectively, with 11 bases between them. DNA for the CDR3: TGTGCCAGCATTAGCGGCCCTTCCTACAATGAGCAGTTCTTC. This codes for CASISGPSYNEQFF.

V gene TRBV7-2 combines with J gene TRBJ2-7, with 12 bases aligning to TRBD2. Per germline, CDR1 SGHTA and CDR2 FQGNSA. The CDR3 is made up of 15 amino acids. The V gene end was trimmed by 5 bases and the J gene end by 1 base; junction bases not matched to a gene: 3. In DNA, the CDR3 is TGTGCCAGCAGCGCCGGACTAGCGGGATCCTACGAGCAGTACTTC. Protein sequence: CASSAGLAGSYEQYF.

This clone was seen more than once but under ten times. This chain joins TRBV4-2 and TRBJ2-5; TRBD2 matches at 8 bases. Germline V CDR1 and CDR2: LGHNA, YNFKEQ. The CDR3 runs to 14 residues. Trimming removed 4 bases from V and 4 bases from J; junction bases left unmatched: 5. The CDR3 sequence: CASSPRLARETQYF. The CDR3 DNA reads TGTGCCAGCAGCCCCCGACTAGCGCGAGAGACCCAGTACTTC.

The rearrangement links TRBV19 to TRBJ2-3; 9 nucleotides agree with TRBD2. CDR1 and CDR2 (germline): LNHDA, SQIVND (reference sequence). CDR3 length equals 15 residues. V lost 7 bases to trimming and J lost 7 bases; unmatched junction nucleotides: 12. This chain's CDR3 is CASTSIAGAEYTQYF. The DNA for the CDR3 is TGTGCCAGTACCTCCATAGCGGGAGCGGAGTATACGCAGTATTTT. Using reference TRBV19 and TRBJ2-3 for the parts outside the CDR3, the full variable domain is DGGITQSPKYLFRKEGQNVTLSCEQNLNHDAMYWYRQDPGQGLRLIYYSQIVNDFQKGDIAEGYSVSREKKESFPLTVTSAQKNPTAFYLCASTSIAGAEYTQYFGPGTRLTVL.

This chain links TRBV9 with TRBJ2-3; 7 positions match TRBD1. The CDR3 is 15 residues long. Germline CDR1 is SGDLS and CDR2 is YYNGEE. V lost 2 bases, J lost 1 base, and 4 bases stayed unmatched. The CDR3 DNA follows: TGTGCCAGCAGCGTGTACAGGGGAGGCACAGATACGCAGTATTTT. Residues: CASSVYRGGTDTQYF.

The V gene is TRBV6-1, the J gene TRBJ2-7, with D hard to call. This CDR3 is 10 amino acids long. V lost 3 bases, J lost 5 bases, and 2 bases lay in between. The germline V gene has CDR1 MNHNS and CDR2 SASEGT. CDR3 in amino acids: CASSDNEQYF. The CDR3 DNA reads TGTGCCAGCAGTGACAACGAGCAGTACTTC.

The chain uses TRBV5-6 and TRBJ2-3; no reliable D call. Germline CDR1 and CDR2: SGHDT and YYEEEE. The CDR3 loop spans 14 amino acids. Trimming removed 2 bases at V and 0 bases at J, with 7 bases between. CDR3 in DNA: TGTGCCAGCAGCTTTACGGGTAGCACAGATACGCAGTATTTT. It encodes CASSFTGSTDTQYF.

This clone occurred once. V gene TRBV30 combines with J gene TRBJ1-2; D is unresolved. The CDR3 has 15 residues. Germline V gene lookup returns CDR1 GTSNPN and CDR2 SVGIG (reference sequence). With 1 base removed from V and 3 bases from J, the gap between germline ends came to 15 bases. The CDR3 DNA reads TGTGCCTGGAGTGAACCGGCGGGGTACCACTATGGCTACACCTTC. This sequence encodes CAWSEPAGYHYGYTF.

J is TRBJ2-6 and V is TRBV2, with TRBD2 identical over 9 bases. The germline CDR1 and CDR2 sequences are SNHLY and FYNNEI. The CDR3 sequence is 17 residues long. V gave up 6 bases and J gave up 4 bases; unmatched junction bases: 10. CDR3 amino acids: CASRTGSGRKGANVLTF. The CDR3 DNA follows: TGTGCCAGCAGGACGGGTAGCGGGAGAAAGGGGGCCAACGTCCTGACTTTC.

This chain links TRBV7-4 with TRBJ2-1; tentative D call: TRBD2 (5 bases). The CDR3 runs 17 residues. Germline-derived CDR1 and CDR2 are SGHVT and SQSDAQ. V was cut by 1 base and J by 7 bases, with 20 bases left in between. The CDR3 region is CASSLVTEMTKRNEQFF. CDR3 DNA sequence: TGTGCCAGCAGCTTAGTAACCGAAATGACTAAGAGGAATGAGCAGTTCTTC. Based on the CDR3 plus reference TRBV7-4 and TRBJ2-1, the full variable domain is GAGVSQSPRYKVAKRGRDVALRCDSISGHVTLYWYRQTLGQGSEVLTYSQSDAQRDKSGRPSGRFSAERPERSVSTLKIQRTEQGDSAVYLCASSLVTEMTKRNEQFFGPGTRLTVL.

The chain carries TRBV6-6 and TRBJ2-1; 11 nucleotides agree with TRBD2. The CDR3 consists of 16 residues. Trimming took 5 bases from V and 6 from J; bases not matched to a gene: 9. The V gene's germline CDR1 is MNHNY and CDR2 SVGAGI (reference sequence). The CDR3 loop is CASSRSGLAGVNEQFF. The CDR3 nucleotides read TGTGCCAGCAGTCGAAGCGGACTAGCGGGCGTCAATGAGCAGTTCTTC.

This clone was counted a few times. The rearrangement uses TRBV28 and TRBJ2-1; D might be TRBD2 (5 bases). Germline-derived CDR1 and CDR2 are MDHEN and SYDVKM. V lost 4 bases, J lost 5 bases, and 12 bases lay in between. The CDR3 runs to 14 residues. The CDR3 region is CASSSKRTDNEQFF. CDR3 nucleotide sequence: TGTGCCAGCAGTTCCAAGCGGACCGACAATGAGCAGTTCTTC.